These 12 T cell receptor beta chains were sequenced from one sample in a study of cytomegalovirus exposure and HLA in healthy donors. Both 60 Vbeta primers and 13 Jbeta primers went into the PCR. The repertoire was sequenced with immunoSEQ multiplex PCR; TCRdb's copy has only in-frame clones and lacks some. This table has 120,000 or so clones, roughly 78% appearing once. Specimen: PBMCs. All receptors come from a man aged 30 to 39 in good health and CMV-seronegative.

This sequence joins TRBV2 and TRBJ1-6, with D tentatively TRBD1 (6 bases). From germline, CDR1 is SNHLY and CDR2 FYNNEI. This CDR3 contains 16 residues. V was clipped by 6 bases and J by 4 bases, with 16 bases between them. CDR3 nucleotides: TGTGCCAGCAGCGCGGACAGCTACGGATATAATTCACCCCTCCACTTT. It translates to CASSADSYGYNSPLHF. The full variable domain, in which reference TRBV2 and TRBJ1-6 provide the parts outside the CDR3, is EPEVTQTPSHQVTQMGQEVILRCVPISNHLYFYWYRQILGQKVEFLVSFYNNEISEKSEIFDDQFSVERPDGSNFTLKIRSTKLEDSAMYFCASSADSYGYNSPLHFGNGTRLTVT.

V and J are TRBV7-2 and TRBJ2-1; D remains unclear. V lost 5 bases and J 0 bases, leaving 11 bases between the germline ends. Germline assignment: CDR1 SGHTA and CDR2 FQGNSA. This CDR3 spans 15 amino acids. CDR3 amino acids: CASSPLPSSYNEQFF. As DNA, the CDR3 is TGTGCCAGCAGCCCCCTTCCGTCCTCCTACAATGAGCAGTTCTTC.

With respect to this clone: The same CDR3 is also encoded by other DNA sequences in this sample. The chain combines TRBV7-9 with TRBJ1-1; the D gene is possibly TRBD1 (6 bases). Per germline, CDR1 SEHNR and CDR2 FQNEAQ (reference sequence). The CDR3 runs to 12 residues. Trimming left V 2 bases short and J 7 bases short, with 8 bases between. CDR3 protein: CASSLTGSEAFF. The CDR3 bases are TGTGCCAGCAGCTTAACAGGGAGTGAAGCTTTCTTT.

This chain links TRBV28 with TRBJ2-1; perhaps TRBD2 as D (6 bases). Trimming shortened V by 4 bases and J by 2 bases, and 6 bases separated the two germline ends. This CDR3 contains 13 residues. Per germline, CDR1 MDHEN and CDR2 SYDVKM. In nucleotides, the CDR3 is TGTGCCAGCAGTTCGGGGGCCTACAATGAGCAGTTCTTC. As protein: CASSSGAYNEQFF.

The chain uses TRBV18 and TRBJ1-5; no clear D. The germline V gene encodes CDR1 KGHSH and CDR2 LQKENI. CDR3 length: 14 residues. Trimming pared 4 bases from V and 0 bases from J, leaving 7 bases between. The CDR3 DNA reads TGTGCCAGCTCACTTACAGATAGCAATCAGCCCCAGCATTTT. This sequence encodes CASSLTDSNQPQHF.

The genes are TRBV19 and TRBJ1-6, with TRBD1 identical over 8 bases. Unmatched junction bases numbered 7, after V lost 9 bases and J lost 12 bases. Germline V gene sequence: CDR1 LNHDA, CDR2 SQIVND (reference sequence). The CDR3 spans 12 residues. The CDR3 DNA is TGTGCCAGCCGGGACAGGAAAGAACCCCTCCACTTT. This gives the protein CASRDRKEPLHF.

This chain joins TRBV14 and TRBJ1-2; the match to TRBD1 covers 7 bases. The CDR3 sequence is 13 residues long. CDR1 is SGHDN and CDR2 is FVKESK in the germline V gene. The trim removed 3 bases at V and 7 bases at J, leaving 5 bases unmatched. CDR3 nucleotide sequence: TGTGCCAGCAGCCAGATGACAGGGACTGGCTACACCTTC. This sequence encodes CASSQMTGTGYTF.

This chain joins TRBV15 and TRBJ2-3, with D possibly being TRBD2 (6 bases). The CDR3 totals 14 residues. Germline loops: CDR1 LNHNV, CDR2 YYDKDF (reference sequence). Trimming cost V 5 bases and J 1 base, with 10 bases left between them. The CDR3 loop reads CATSVAAGTDTQYF. Here the CDR3 DNA reads TGTGCCACCAGCGTAGCGGCCGGCACAGATACGCAGTATTTT.

The chain uses TRBV5-6 and TRBJ1-1; D is perhaps TRBD1 (5 bases). CDR1 is SGHDT and CDR2 is YYEEEE in the germline V gene. The ends were cut back, 2 bases at V and 1 base at J, with 6 bases in the middle. The CDR3 runs to 13 residues. CDR3 sequence: CASSLRGNTEAFF. The CDR3 nucleotides read TGTGCCAGCAGCTTAAGGGGGAACACTGAAGCTTTCTTT.

The V and J genes are TRBV7-9 and TRBJ2-3; D unresolved. Germline-derived CDR1 and CDR2 are SEHNR and FQNEAQ (reference sequence). The CDR3 has 16 residues. Deletions cut 0 bases from V and 0 bases from J, with 10 bases between. CDR3 protein: CASSLAQAVSTDTQYF. As DNA, the CDR3 is TGTGCCAGCAGCTTAGCGCAGGCAGTTAGCACAGATACGCAGTATTTT.

This clone occurred once. This chain connects TRBV9 to TRBJ1-2; D might be TRBD1 (5 bases). The germline gives CDR1 SGDLS, CDR2 YYNGEE. This CDR3 has 14 amino acids. Trimming took off 0 bases at V and 2 bases at J, with 8 bases between the two ends. The CDR3 here is CASSVVPGNYGYTF. The CDR3 DNA follows: TGTGCCAGCAGCGTAGTTCCAGGGAACTATGGCTACACCTTC.

The rearrangement joins TRBV19 to TRBJ1-3, with D unclear. The germline CDR1 and CDR2 sequences are LNHDA and SQIVND (reference sequence). Trimming pared 5 bases from V and 5 bases from J, leaving 4 bases between. The CDR3 covers 11 residues. Here the CDR3 reads CASSSRNTIYF. CDR3 nucleotide sequence: TGTGCCAGTAGTTCCAGAAACACCATATATTTT. The full variable domain, with the rest looked up from reference TRBV19 and TRBJ1-3, is DGGITQSPKYLFRKEGQNVTLSCEQNLNHDAMYWYRQDPGQGLRLIYYSQIVNDFQKGDIAEGYSVSREKKESFPLTVTSAQKNPTAFYLCASSSRNTIYFGEGSWLTVV.